The 13 T cell receptor beta chains below all came from one sample that was sequenced in a study of T cells after yellow fever vaccination. TCRdb re-analysed the 5' RACE reads in MiXCR, keeping a single row per CDR3 protein. The table records roughly 500,000 distinct CDR3 sequences, 19% of them present only once. The sequencing used PBMCs, collected 15 days after the yellow fever booster vaccination. The receptors originated from a man aged 30 to 39 who received the YFV17D yellow fever vaccine.

This clonotype was picked up a small number of times. The gene calls are TRBV14 and TRBJ2-7; possibly TRBD1 for D (6 bases). The CDR3 spans 13 residues. CDR1 and CDR2 from the germline V gene are SGHDN and FVKESK. Trimming removed 3 bases from V and 3 bases from J, with 9 bases in between. The CDR3 reads CASSQGHHYEQYF. The CDR3 region has the DNA TGTGCCAGCAGCCAGGGACATCACTACGAGCAGTACTTC.

This clonotype has more than one count but fewer than ten. The rearrangement joins TRBV27 to TRBJ2-7; D perhaps matches TRBD1 (7 bases). Deletions cut 10 bases from V and 1 base from J, with 17 bases between. The CDR3 runs 14 residues. Per the germline V gene, CDR1 is MNHEY and CDR2 is SMNVEV (reference sequence). The CDR3 DNA follows: TGTGCCAACCTTGGCGGGACAGCTTCCTACGAGCAGTACTTC. Amino acids: CANLGGTASYEQYF.

The chain joins TRBV12-3 or TRBV12-4 to TRBJ1-5, with 7 positions matching TRBD1. The trim removed 5 bases at V and 4 bases at J, leaving 11 bases unmatched. This CDR3 region has 16 residues. The CDR3 protein is CASSPHGRDRNQPQHF. The CDR3 DNA reads TGTGCCAGCAGTCCGCATGGCCGGGACAGAAATCAGCCCCAGCATTTT.

This clonotype has more than one count but fewer than ten. The chain links TRBV7-8 to TRBJ1-1; D not certain. Germline V gene sequence: CDR1 SGHVS, CDR2 FQNEAQ. This CDR3 spans 15 amino acids. The V end was cut by 0 bases, the J end by 1 base, with 9 bases between. CDR3 residues: CASSLAVSRNTEAFF. The DNA for the CDR3 is TGTGCCAGCAGCTTAGCGGTTTCCAGGAACACTGAAGCTTTCTTT.

This clonotype was seen just once. The J gene is TRBJ1-2, the V gene TRBV20-1; D is ambiguous. CDR1 and CDR2 (germline): DFQATT, SNEGSKA (reference sequence). The CDR3 covers 11 residues. V was shortened by 6 bases and J by 7 bases, with 12 bases between the two germline ends. This CDR3 reads CSAGPEAGYTF. The CDR3 region has the DNA TGCAGTGCCGGGCCAGAGGCTGGCTACACCTTC.

This clonotype has a handful of counts. The genes are TRBV5-1 and TRBJ2-5; 9 bases agree with TRBD1. CDR3 length equals 14 residues. CDR1 SGHRS and CDR2 YFSETQ come from the germline V gene. Trimming removed 7 bases from V and 5 bases from J; junction bases left unmatched: 9. The CDR3 sequence: CASAPGQGLETQYF. In DNA, the CDR3 is TGCGCCAGCGCCCCGGGACAGGGTTTGGAGACCCAGTACTTC.

The rearrangement joins TRBV4-3 to TRBJ2-3; D may match TRBD1 or TRBD2 (5 bases each). V shed 1 base and J shed 3 bases, with 11 bases lying between them. This CDR3 comprises 15 residues. The germline V gene has CDR1 LGHNA and CDR2 YSLEER. The CDR3: CASSQGWGSTDTQYF. The CDR3 bases are TGCGCCAGCAGCCAAGGGTGGGGGAGTACAGATACGCAGTATTTT.

The chain couples TRBV7-6 to TRBJ2-4, with D uncertain. Trimming stripped 1 base from V and 6 bases from J, with 10 bases between. The length of the CDR3 is 14 residues. From germline, CDR1 is SGHVS and CDR2 FNYEAQ. The CDR3 DNA follows: TGTGCCAGCAGCTTAGATAGGATGGGAAACATTCAGTACTTC. Translation: CASSLDRMGNIQYF.

The chain is built from TRBV3-1 and TRBJ1-4; D gene uncertain. CDR3 length equals 13 residues. Germline assignment: CDR1 LGHDT and CDR2 YNNKEL (reference sequence). With 3 bases removed from V and 8 bases from J, the gap between germline ends came to 10 bases. The CDR3 bases are TGTGCCAGCAGCCAGGCTGTAACCGAAAAACTGTTTTTT. It encodes CASSQAVTEKLFF. Full variable domain (rest looked up from reference TRBV3-1 and TRBJ1-4): DTAVSQTPKYLVTQMGNDKSIKCEQNLGHDTMYWYKQDSKKFLKIMFSYNNKELIINETVPNRFSPKSPDKAHLNLHINSLELGDSAVYFCASSQAVTEKLFFGSGTQLSVL.

The gene calls are TRBV6-5 and TRBJ1-4; D ambiguous. Germline V gives CDR1 MNHEY, CDR2 SVGAGI. This CDR3 comprises 15 residues. V was shortened by 4 bases and J by 4 bases, with 13 bases between the two germline ends. The CDR3 region has the DNA TGTGCCAGCAGTTCTAACCTCGGGTTTAATGAAAAACTGTTTTTT. Translation gives CASSSNLGFNEKLFF.

This clonotype was seen a few times. The chain uses TRBV20-1 and TRBJ2-3; maybe TRBD1 (5 bases). Germline V gives CDR1 DFQATT, CDR2 SNEGSKA (reference sequence). The CDR3 is 13 amino acids. Trimming pared 3 bases from V and 2 bases from J, leaving 9 bases between. The CDR3 region has the DNA TGCAGTGCTAGCTTGGGGCCCACAGATACGCAGTATTTT. This gives the protein CSASLGPTDTQYF.

The chain uses TRBV7-8 and TRBJ2-2, with 7 bases fitting TRBD2. The CDR3 contains 16 residues. The germline gives CDR1 SGHVS, CDR2 FQNEAQ. V shed 7 bases and J 6 bases; nucleotides not matched to a gene: 14. The CDR3 DNA is TGTGCCAGCAACTTCAAGCGGGGAGCCACCCCCGGGGAGCTGTTTTTT. It yields the protein CASNFKRGATPGELFF.

This clonotype appeared a few times. At one of its ends the junction is not consistent with the germline gene, which may arise from a read error. This chain uses TRBV7-9 with TRBJ2-1; TRBD2 aligns across 8 bases. Germline loops: CDR1 SEHNR, CDR2 FQNEAQ (reference sequence). This CDR3 is built from 12 residues. Here the CDR3 reads CASSLAGPGEFF. CDR3 sequence (DNA): TGTGCCAGCAGCCTAGCGGGTCCCGGCGAGTTCTTC.